This is a list of T cell receptor beta chains from one sample in a study of T cells in Graves' hyperthyroidism and ophthalmopathy. One entry per CDR3 protein results from TCRdb running MiXCR on the multiplex PCR reads. The table records about 400,000 distinct CDR3 sequences, about 15% of them present only once. Source material: blood. The source is a woman in her 30s with Graves' hyperthyroidism. Each CDR3 is given with its conserved first and last residue.

v_gene	j_gene	CDR3aa
TRBV30	TRBJ2-1	CAWSKLGGLRSYNEQFF
TRBV28	TRBJ1-2	CASTRQGSGGYTF
TRBV19	TRBJ2-3	CASSMGLAPDTQYF
TRBV27	TRBJ2-5	CASAPFGLAGGKETQYF
TRBV20-1	TRBJ2-1	CSADRDSLSYNEQFF
TRBV11-3	TRBJ2-1	CASSLGLLGGKNNEQFF
TRBV7-9	TRBJ2-3	CASSLAETAGTQYF
TRBV3-1	TRBJ1-5	CASGGIDQPQHF
TRBV30	TRBJ2-5	CAWSVTWVETQYF
TRBV5-1	TRBJ2-7	CASSLGTGEVYEQYF
TRBV15	TRBJ2-3	CATSRDLLAGAIDTQYF
TRBV10-1	TRBJ2-3	CASSDVSGARDTQYF
TRBV19	TRBJ2-1	CATLPATSGNEQFF
TRBV12-3/TRBV12-4	TRBJ2-1	CATPGGPTESNEQFF
TRBV7-2	TRBJ2-7	CASSHGSYEQYF
TRBV30	TRBJ1-5	CAWSNPIHGQSNVHF
TRBV5-8	TRBJ2-7	CASSHSGRNSYEQYF
TRBV11-2	TRBJ2-1	CASSFRNPTTYNEQFF
TRBV11-2	TRBJ2-7	CASSLRLASEQYF
TRBV18	TRBJ2-1	CASSPPTREDNEQFF
TRBV2	TRBJ1-6	CASRISGFSSYNSPLHF
TRBV27	TRBJ2-5	CASSPRSQETQYF
TRBV20-1	TRBJ2-2	CSARGTSGSANTGELFF
TRBV5-1	TRBJ2-1	CASSLEWSYNEQFF
TRBV20-1	TRBJ2-3	CSARDPERPDTQYF
TRBV7-2	TRBJ1-1	CASTQGGGWAEAFF
TRBV3-1	TRBJ2-7	CASTTRTSGSYEQYF
TRBV29-1	TRBJ1-1	CSAEGIETGRNEAFF
TRBV6-1	TRBJ2-2	CASRLSGNTGELFF
TRBV10-1	TRBJ2-7	CASSGSGLPYEQYF
TRBV7-9	TRBJ1-4	CASTQGGPNEKLFF
TRBV20-1	TRBJ2-2	CSARWPSGSIGGELFF
TRBV4-1	TRBJ2-5	CASSHIGETQYF
TRBV9	TRBJ1-1	CASSVDRAAEAFF
TRBV29-1	TRBJ2-3	CSVDRYFTDTQYF
TRBV7-9	TRBJ2-7	CASSLEGRSSYEQYF
TRBV20-1	TRBJ2-7	CSAVIAGDHEQYF
TRBV12-3/TRBV12-4	TRBJ1-5	CASSGGGLSNQPQHF
TRBV5-1	TRBJ1-3	CASKPMDRGSGNTIYF
TRBV28	TRBJ2-1	CASSSTSKTSGNFLNEQLF
TRBV20-1	TRBJ2-3	CSARDPVTGGATDTQYF
TRBV24-1	TRBJ2-1	CATSDFHGSPLWFF
TRBV6-6	TRBJ2-7	CASSYSGLGEQYF
TRBV28	TRBJ2-3	CASRKTGRTDTQYF
TRBV9	TRBJ2-3	CASSGTSIGTDTQYF